A selection of T cell receptor beta chains follows, all from one sample in a study of shared clonotypes between healthy human individuals. The method was immunoSEQ multiplex PCR; TCRdb's version includes in-frame clones alone and lacks a portion of them. The table shows millions of clones, with roughly nine tenths occurring only once. Sequencing was done on a sample of naive CD4+ T cells sorted from blood. These receptors all come from a young man in good health. Both conserved end residues are part of each CDR3. Fields, in order: CDR3 protein, CDR3 DNA, D gene, V gene, clone size, J gene. A D gene is named only where the DNA matches it firmly. For some rows the clone size is stated as once, few or many, or as a class when expanded; others skip it.

cdr3_aa: CASRDFDQPQHF; cdr3_nt: TGTGCCAGTAGGGACTTTGATCAGCCCCAGCATTTT; d_call: NA; v_call: TRBV19; clone_size: NA; j_call: TRBJ1-5
cdr3_aa: CASSRGDSIVDTQYF; cdr3_nt: TGTGCCAGCAGTCGGGGGGACTCTATAGTGGATACGCAGTATTTT; d_call: TRBD2; v_call: TRBV6-6; clone_size: NA; j_call: TRBJ2-3
cdr3_aa: CASSDQGEQYF; cdr3_nt: TGTGCCAGCAGTGACCAGGGGGAGCAGTACTTC; d_call: NA; v_call: TRBV28; clone_size: NA; j_call: TRBJ2-7
cdr3_aa: CASSLSGGLYGYTF; cdr3_nt: TGTGCCAGCAGCTTATCGGGGGGACTCTATGGCTACACCTTC; d_call: NA; v_call: TRBV7-9; clone_size: once; j_call: TRBJ1-2
cdr3_aa: CASSLADQPGANVGELFF; cdr3_nt: TGTGCCAGCAGCTTGGCCGATCAGCCGGGGGCAAATGTCGGGGAGCTGTTTTTT; d_call: NA; v_call: TRBV5-4; clone_size: NA; j_call: TRBJ2-2
cdr3_aa: CASSYVPGATHEQYF; cdr3_nt: TGTGCCAGCAGTTACGTTCCGGGAGCGACGCACGAGCAGTACTTC; d_call: NA; v_call: TRBV6-5; clone_size: NA; j_call: TRBJ2-7
cdr3_aa: CASSAGGTSGSNEQFF; cdr3_nt: TGTGCCAGCAGCGCCGGCGGGACTAGCGGGAGCAATGAGCAGTTCTTC; d_call: TRBD2; v_call: TRBV9; clone_size: NA; j_call: TRBJ2-1
cdr3_aa: CASSSTGTSGRVRYYNEQFF; cdr3_nt: TGTGCCAGCAGTTCCACCGGGACTAGCGGGAGAGTAAGGTACTACAATGAGCAGTTCTTC; d_call: TRBD2; v_call: TRBV27; clone_size: NA; j_call: TRBJ2-1
cdr3_aa: CAWSELYSNQPQHF; cdr3_nt: TGTGCCTGGAGTGAGCTTTATAGCAATCAGCCCCAGCATTTT; d_call: NA; v_call: TRBV30; clone_size: few; j_call: TRBJ1-5
cdr3_aa: CASSIASGNYEQYF; cdr3_nt: TGTGCCAGTAGTATAGCTAGCGGGAACTACGAGCAGTACTTC; d_call: TRBD2; v_call: TRBV19; clone_size: NA; j_call: TRBJ2-7
cdr3_aa: CASSPFTSNELEQYF; cdr3_nt: TGTGCCAGCTCACCATTTACTAGCAACGAGCTCGAGCAGTACTTC; d_call: NA; v_call: TRBV18; clone_size: NA; j_call: TRBJ2-7